Detailed here is one TCR beta chain. This record belongs to a study of blood T cell repertoires in COVID-19. Across the whole study: Nucleic acid was either cDNA or gDNA, and it came from T cells, B-cell-depleted T cells, or PBMCs.

Libraries were prepared by immunoSEQ multiplex PCR; TCRdb keeps only in-frame clonotypes and omits some of them. The sample includes about 87,000 clones, around nine tenths of them seen just once. V was trimmed by 3 bases and J by 3 bases, leaving 8 bases between them. The CDR3 covers 13 residues. Germline V gene lookup returns CDR1 MNHNS and CDR2 SASEGT. The clonotype was recovered from an elderly man with acute or convalescent COVID-19. The chain has TRBV6-1 and TRBJ1-2; no clear D gene. Source material: peripheral blood. The CDR3 here is CASSENIYYGYTF. CDR3 sequence (DNA): TGTGCCAGCAGTGAGAACATTTACTATGGCTACACCTTC.